This T cell receptor (beta chain) is drawn from a study of blood T cell repertoires in COVID-19. For the study at large: The study drew acute and convalescent COVID-19 samples from the United States, Italy and Spain. The cDNA or gDNA used as material had been derived from T cells, B-cell-depleted T cells, or PBMCs.

Original handling: Counts of nucleated cells, estimated from reference gene primer amplification, were obtained. TCRdb's table, derived via immunoSEQ multiplex PCR, lists solely in-frame clones and lacks some. V, J and clone size are those of that table, while D and trimming were read from the DNA. Among about 76,000 clones listed, 75% to 90% were seen once. V was trimmed by 2 bases and J by 0 bases, leaving 8 bases between them. The germline gives CDR1 SGHTA, CDR2 FQGTGA. This CDR3 spans 16 amino acids. The sequenced sample was peripheral blood. J is TRBJ2-6 and V is TRBV7-3; TRBD1 is a possible D gene (5 bases). The receptor was derived from a human donor in a cohort sampled during active COVID-19. CDR3 in amino acids: CASSLQGHSGANVLTF. The CDR3 DNA sequence: TGTGCCAGCAGCTTACAGGGCCACTCTGGGGCCAACGTCCTGACTTTC.